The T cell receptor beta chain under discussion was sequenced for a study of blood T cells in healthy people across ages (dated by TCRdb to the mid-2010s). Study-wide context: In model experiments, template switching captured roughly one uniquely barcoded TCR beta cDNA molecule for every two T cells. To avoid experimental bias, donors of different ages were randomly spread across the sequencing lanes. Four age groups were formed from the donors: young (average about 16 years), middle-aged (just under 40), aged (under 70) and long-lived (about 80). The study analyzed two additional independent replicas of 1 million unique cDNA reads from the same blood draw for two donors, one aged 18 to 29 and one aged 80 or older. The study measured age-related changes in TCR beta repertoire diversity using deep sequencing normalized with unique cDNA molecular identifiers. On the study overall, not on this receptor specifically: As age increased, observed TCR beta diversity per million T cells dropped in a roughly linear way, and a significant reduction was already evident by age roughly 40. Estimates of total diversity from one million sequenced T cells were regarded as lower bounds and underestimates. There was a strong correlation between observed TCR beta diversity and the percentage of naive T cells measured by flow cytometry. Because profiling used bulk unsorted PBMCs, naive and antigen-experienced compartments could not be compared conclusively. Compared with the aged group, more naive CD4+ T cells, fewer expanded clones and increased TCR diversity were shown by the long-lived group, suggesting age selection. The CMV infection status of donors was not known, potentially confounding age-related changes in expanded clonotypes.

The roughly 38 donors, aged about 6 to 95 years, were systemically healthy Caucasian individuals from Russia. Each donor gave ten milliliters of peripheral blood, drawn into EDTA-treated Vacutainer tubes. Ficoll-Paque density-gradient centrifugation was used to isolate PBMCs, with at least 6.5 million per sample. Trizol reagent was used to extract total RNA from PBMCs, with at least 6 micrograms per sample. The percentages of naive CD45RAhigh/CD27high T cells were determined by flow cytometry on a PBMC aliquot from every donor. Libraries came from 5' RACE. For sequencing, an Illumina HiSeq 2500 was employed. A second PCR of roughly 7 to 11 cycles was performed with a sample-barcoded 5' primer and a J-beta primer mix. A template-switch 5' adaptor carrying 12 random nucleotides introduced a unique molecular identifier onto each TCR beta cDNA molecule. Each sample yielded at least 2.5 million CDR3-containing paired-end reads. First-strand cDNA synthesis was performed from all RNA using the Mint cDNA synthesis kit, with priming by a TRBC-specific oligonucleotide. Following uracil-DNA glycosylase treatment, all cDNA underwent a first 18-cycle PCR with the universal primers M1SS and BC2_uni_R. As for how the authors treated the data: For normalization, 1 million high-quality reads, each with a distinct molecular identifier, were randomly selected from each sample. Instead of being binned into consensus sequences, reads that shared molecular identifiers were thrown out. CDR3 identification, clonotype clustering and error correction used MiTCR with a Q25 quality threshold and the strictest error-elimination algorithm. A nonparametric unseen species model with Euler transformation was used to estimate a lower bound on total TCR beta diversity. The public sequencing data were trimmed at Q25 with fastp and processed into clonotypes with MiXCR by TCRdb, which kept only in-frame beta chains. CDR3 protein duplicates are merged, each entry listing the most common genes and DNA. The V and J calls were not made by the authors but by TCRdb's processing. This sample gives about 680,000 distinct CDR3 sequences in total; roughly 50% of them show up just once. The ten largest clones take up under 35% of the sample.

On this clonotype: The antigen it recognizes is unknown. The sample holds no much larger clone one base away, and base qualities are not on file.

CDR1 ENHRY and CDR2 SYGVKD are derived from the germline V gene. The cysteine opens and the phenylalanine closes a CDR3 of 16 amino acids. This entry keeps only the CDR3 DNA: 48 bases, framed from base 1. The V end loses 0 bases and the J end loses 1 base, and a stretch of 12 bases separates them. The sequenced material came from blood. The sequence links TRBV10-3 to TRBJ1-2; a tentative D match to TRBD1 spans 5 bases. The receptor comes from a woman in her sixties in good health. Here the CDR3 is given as CAISESGDGINYGYTF. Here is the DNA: TGTGCCATCAGTGAGTCGGGGGACGGAATTAACTATGGCTACACCTTC.